The present TCR beta chain was sequenced within a study of shared clonotypes between healthy human individuals. Study-wide background: Samples came from two female and a few male donors aged 18 to 49.

The germline V gene encodes CDR1 LGHNA and CDR2 YSLEER. The CDR3 is made up of 15 amino acids. V lost 2 bases to trimming and J lost 9 bases, with 17 bases between them. The repertoire was sequenced with immunoSEQ multiplex PCR; TCRdb's copy has only in-frame clones and lacks some. This table holds fewer than 650,000 clones, 75% to 85% found once. All of the donors resided in Nashville, Tennessee, and each was a Caucasian adult. Genomic DNA came from tens of millions of PBMCs in unsorted samples. In the case of this clone: What it recognizes is unknown.

Study observations and caveats: Clonotype sharing among donors was expected to depend on sequencing depth.

What was sequenced was PBMCs. The V gene is TRBV4-3, the J gene TRBJ2-1, with unresolved D. The TCR comes from a woman aged 40 to 50 in good health. Some clones in this sample may be carry-over from other donors' samples. The CDR3 spells CASSQLSAPFGEQFF. The CDR3 DNA sequence: TGCGCCAGCAGCCAATTGAGCGCCCCATTTGGTGAGCAGTTCTTC.